The sequence of this TCR beta chain was determined in a study of blood T cells in healthy people across ages (dated by TCRdb to 2014 to 2015). About the study as a whole: Template switching captured roughly one uniquely barcoded TCR beta cDNA molecule per two T cells in model experiments. The donors were divided into four age groups: young (average approximately 17 years), middle-aged (around 41), aged (about 62) and long-lived (about 80). Age-related changes in TCR beta repertoire diversity were measured in the study by deep sequencing normalized with unique cDNA molecular identifiers. For two donors (one aged 18 to 29 and one aged 80 or older), the study analyzed two additional independent replicas of 1 million unique cDNA reads from the same blood draw. Donors of different ages were randomly distributed across sequencing lanes to avoid experimental bias.

About this clonotype: Its antigen specificity is not known. Base qualities are not at hand, and no much larger clone is one base apart.

Sequences SGHVS (CDR1) and FQNEAQ (CDR2) are obtained from the germline V gene. Inclusive of the bounding cysteine and phenylalanine, the CDR3 is 15 residues long. Of the read, only the CDR3 DNA is kept; its 45 bases are in frame from base 1. V is shortened by 4 bases, J by 8 bases, and the region joining them spans 20 bases. The library was generated by 5' RACE. TCRdb records Illumina HiSeq 2500 as the sequencer. The second PCR ran for about 6 to 12 cycles and used a J-beta primer mix along with a sample-barcoded 5' primer. A unique molecular identifier was introduced onto each TCR beta cDNA molecule by a template-switch 5' adaptor carrying 12 random nucleotides. Each sample yielded at least 3 million CDR3-containing paired-end reads. First-strand cDNA synthesis was performed from all RNA using the Mint cDNA synthesis kit, with priming by a TRBC-specific oligonucleotide. Following uracil-DNA glycosylase treatment, all cDNA underwent a first 18-cycle PCR with the universal primers M1SS and BC2_uni_R. The authors' analysis ran thus. For normalization, 1 million high-quality reads were randomly selected from each sample, with every read carrying a distinct molecular identifier. Reads sharing molecular identifiers were discarded rather than binned into consensus sequences. MiTCR, run with a Q25 quality threshold and the strictest error-elimination algorithm, handled CDR3 identification, clonotype clustering and error correction. A nonparametric unseen species model using Euler transformation provided a lower-bound estimate of total TCR beta diversity. Starting from the raw public reads, TCRdb applied fastp trimming at Q25, assembled clones with MiXCR and retained in-frame beta chains. CDR3 protein duplicates are merged, each entry listing the most common genes and DNA. TCRdb's processing, not the authors' own work, is the source of the V and J calls. This sample has about 900,000 distinct CDR3 sequences in its table, and around 48% of those were observed once. The top ten clonotypes cover about an eighth of the sample.

What the authors observed across the whole study: Observed TCR beta diversity correlated strongly with the percentage of naive T cells measured by flow cytometry. Total diversity estimates from one million sequenced T cells were considered lower bounds and underestimates. Bulk unsorted PBMC profiling prevented conclusive comparison of naive and antigen-experienced compartments. Compared with the aged group, the long-lived group had more naive CD4+ T cells, fewer expanded clones and increased TCR diversity, suggesting age selection. As age increased, observed TCR beta diversity per million T cells dropped in a roughly linear way, and a significant reduction was already evident by age about 40. The CMV infection status of donors was not known, potentially confounding age-related changes in expanded clonotypes.

Systemically healthy Caucasian individuals from Russia, approximately 39 in total and aged about 6 to 95 years, were included as donors. Each donor gave roughly 11 milliliters of peripheral blood, drawn into EDTA-treated Vacutainer tubes. Ficoll-Paque density-gradient centrifugation was used to isolate PBMCs, with at least 6.5 million per sample. Trizol reagent was used to extract total RNA from PBMCs, with at least 6 micrograms per sample. For every donor, flow cytometry on a PBMC aliquot measured the percentage of naive CD45RAhigh/CD27high T cells. The clonotype was recovered from a man aged 25 to 40 in good health. The rearranged segments are TRBV7-8 and TRBJ1-1, with a weak D call of TRBD1 (6 bases match). Sample: blood. The CDR3 loop reads CASSYRDNASPEAFF. The bases read TGTGCCAGCAGCTACCGGGACAATGCCTCCCCAGAAGCTTTCTTT. The reference TRBV7-8 and TRBJ1-1 proteins fill in what lies around the CDR3, so the full variable domain reads GAGVSQSPRYKVAKRGQDVALRCDPISGHVSLFWYQQALGQGPEFLTYFQNEAQLDKSGLPSDRFFAERPEGSVSTLKIQRTQQEDSAVYLCASSYRDNASPEAFFGQGTRLTVV.